This T cell receptor beta chain originates from a study of T cell responses to AZD1222 COVID-19 vaccine. TCRdb's copy holds only in-frame clones and misses some; the assay was immunoSEQ multiplex PCR. The sample lists about 120,000 clones, roughly 87% seen once, with 6.5% to 9.5% in the top ten. V lost 7 bases, J lost 7 bases, and 13 bases stayed unmatched. The CDR3 loop spans 15 amino acids. Germline V lookup: CDR1 MNHEY, CDR2 SVGAGI. Overall study results and limits: Females made up more of the donors, who were largely white British, and clonal diversity may have come out too low. Rises in breadth and depth of Spike-specific TCRs came after two AZD1222 doses.

Points on this clone: The antigen remains unidentified.

The chain links TRBV6-5 to TRBJ2-1; 7 positions match TRBD2. This receptor was identified in an adult in good health. The source material was peripheral blood, sampled on day 0 of AZD1222 vaccination. DNA for the CDR3: TGTGCCAGCATCCTCCGGGGGGTCGGGGGAAATGAGCAGTTCTTC. This sequence encodes CASILRGVGGNEQFF.